A single sample is the source of the 6 T cell receptor beta chains below, sequenced in a study of shared clonotypes between healthy human individuals. Here immunoSEQ multiplex PCR was the method, and the copy in TCRdb shows in-frame clones only, minus some. The repertoire holds about 1.5 million clones, with more than 95% as singletons. Input material: naive CD4+ T cells sorted from blood. Stated subset: CD45RA+ positively selected. The receptors originated from a man aged 30-40 years in good health.

V is TRBV10-3 and J is TRBJ2-7; D may correspond to TRBD1 or TRBD2 (5 bases each). Per the germline V gene, CDR1 is ENHRY and CDR2 is SYGVKD. The CDR3 has 16 residues. The germline V and J ends were trimmed by 3 bases and 0 bases, with 15 bases remaining between them. Here the CDR3 DNA reads TGTGCCATCAGTGAAAACCCGTGGGGGAGCTCCTACGAGCAGTACTTC. Its protein product is CAISENPWGSSYEQYF.

This clone was counted a single time. This chain links TRBV7-9 with TRBJ2-7, with 9 bases that match TRBD1. Unmatched junction bases numbered 3, after V lost 3 bases and J lost 3 bases. There are 14 residues in the CDR3. Germline V CDR1 and CDR2: SEHNR, FQNEAQ (reference sequence). DNA for the CDR3: TGTGCCAGCAGCTTTGGGGACAGGGTCTACGAGCAGTACTTC. Translation: CASSFGDRVYEQYF.

The rearrangement joins TRBV7-9 to TRBJ2-2; D might be TRBD2 (5 bases). Germline-derived CDR1 and CDR2 are SEHNR and FQNEAQ (reference sequence). Trimming removed 3 bases from V and 4 bases from J, with 9 bases in between. The CDR3 totals 14 residues. CDR3 sequence: CASSFEGGTGELFF. For the CDR3, the DNA is TGTGCCAGCAGCTTCGAGGGTGGCACCGGGGAGCTGTTTTTT. The full variable domain, in which reference TRBV7-9 and TRBJ2-2 provide the parts outside the CDR3, is DTGVSQNPRHKITKRGQNVTFRCDPISEHNRLYWYRQTLGQGPEFLTYFQNEAQLEKSRLLSDRFSAERPKGSFSTLEIQRTEQGDSAMYLCASSFEGGTGELFFGEGSRLTVL.

The DNA of the CDR3 is TGTGCCAGCAGCTCCCGGACAGACGGGACTGAAGCTTTCTTT. Its translation: CASSSRTDGTEAFF. The chain is built from TRBV9 and TRBJ1-1; the D gene is possibly TRBD1 (6 bases). Germline V lookup: CDR1 SGDLS, CDR2 YYNGEE. The V end lost 4 bases, the J end lost 5 bases, and 15 bases lay between the germline ends. This CDR3 spans 14 amino acids. Filled out from reference TRBV9 and TRBJ1-1, the complete variable domain reads DSGVTQTPKHLITATGQRVTLRCSPRSGDLSVYWYQQSLDQGLQFLIQYYNGEERAKGNILERFSAQQFPDLHSELNLSSLELGDSALYFCASSSRTDGTEAFFGQGTRLTVV.

The rearrangement joins TRBV10-3 to TRBJ2-3, with 10 bases aligning to TRBD2. Germline CDR1 is ENHRY and CDR2 is SYGVKD. The CDR3 is 15 amino acids. Germline trimming cut 10 bases from V and 5 bases from J; bases unmatched to any gene: 12. The CDR3 loop is CATKTGLAMGDTQYF. The DNA of the CDR3 is TGTGCCACCAAAACGGGACTAGCGATGGGAGATACGCAGTATTTT.

The chain couples TRBV28 to TRBJ2-7; TRBD1 or TRBD2 may be the D gene (7 bases each). The V end was cut by 7 bases, the J end by 4 bases, with 20 bases between. The CDR3 has 15 amino acids. Per the germline V gene, CDR1 is MDHEN and CDR2 is SYDVKM. CDR3 sequence: CASKGGGSRLYEQYF. CDR3 bases: TGTGCCAGCAAAGGGGGCGGGAGCAGGTTATACGAGCAGTACTTC. Full variable domain (rest looked up from reference TRBV28 and TRBJ2-7): DVKVTQSSRYLVKRTGEKVFLECVQDMDHENMFWYRQDPGLGLRLIYFSYDVKMKEKGDIPEGYSVSREKKERFSLILESASTNQTSMYLCASKGGGSRLYEQYFGPGTRLTVT.